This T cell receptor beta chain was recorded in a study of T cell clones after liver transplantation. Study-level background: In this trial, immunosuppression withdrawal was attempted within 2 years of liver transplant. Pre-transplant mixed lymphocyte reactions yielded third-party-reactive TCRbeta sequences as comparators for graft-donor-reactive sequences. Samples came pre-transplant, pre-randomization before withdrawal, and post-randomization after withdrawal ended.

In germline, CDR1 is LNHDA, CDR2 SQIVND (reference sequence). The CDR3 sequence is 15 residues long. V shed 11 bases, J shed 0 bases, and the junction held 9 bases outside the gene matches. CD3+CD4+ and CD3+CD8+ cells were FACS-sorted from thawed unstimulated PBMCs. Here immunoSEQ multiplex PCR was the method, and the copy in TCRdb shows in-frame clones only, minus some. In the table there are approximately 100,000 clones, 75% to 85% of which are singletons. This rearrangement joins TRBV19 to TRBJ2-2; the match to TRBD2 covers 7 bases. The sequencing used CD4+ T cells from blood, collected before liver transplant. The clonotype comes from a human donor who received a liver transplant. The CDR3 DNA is TGTGCCGCCCGATGGGGGGGGGCGAACACCGGGGAGCTGTTTTTT. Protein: CAARWGGANTGELFF.